These T cell receptor beta chains were read from a single sample in a study of shared clonotypes between healthy human individuals. Libraries were prepared by immunoSEQ multiplex PCR; TCRdb keeps only in-frame clonotypes and omits some of them. The sample consists of fewer than 1.4 million clones, approximately 80% of them appearing once. The sequenced sample was memory CD4+ T cells from PBMCs. These receptors came from a man aged 18 to 29 in good health. Some clones in this sample may be carry-over from other donors' samples. Both conserved end residues are part of each CDR3. The order of the fields is clone size, V gene, J gene, D gene, CDR3 protein, CDR3 DNA. A D gene is named only where the DNA matches it firmly. Size is stated for part of the rows, as once, few or many counts, or as a class when the clone is expanded.

>.|TRBV7-9|TRBJ2-7|.
CASSLVPQGYSNEQYF
TGTGCCAGCAGCTTAGTCCCCCAGGGTTATTCGAACGAGCAGTACTTC
>.|TRBV28|TRBJ2-7|.
CASGGTALYEQYF
TGTGCCAGCGGGGGGACAGCCCTCTACGAGCAGTACTTC
>.|TRBV19|TRBJ2-7|TRBD2
CASTLSGSTGYEQYF
TGTGCCAGTACCCTTAGCGGGAGTACGGGTTACGAGCAGTACTTC
>many|TRBV10-1|TRBJ2-4|.
CASSLDTTIQYF
TGCGCCAGCAGCCTGGACACCACTATTCAGTACTTC
>.|TRBV5-1|TRBJ1-2|.
CASSLEAGGPHRYTF
TGCGCCAGCAGCTTGGAGGCGGGGGGGCCCCACCGATACACCTTC
>.|TRBV9|TRBJ2-1|.
CASSVDYLIDNEQFF
TGTGCCAGCAGCGTAGACTACCTGATTGACAATGAGCAGTTCTTC
>.|TRBV7-9|TRBJ2-5|TRBD2
CASSTRGGVETQYF
TGTGCCAGCAGTACCCGGGGGGGCGTCGAGACCCAGTACTTC
>.|TRBV28|TRBJ1-5|.
CASSPAGVGSQHF
TGTGCCAGCAGTCCCGCCGGGGTTGGGTCCCAGCATTTT
>.|TRBV29-1|TRBJ2-7|.
CSVDWSPISYEQYF
TGCAGCGTTGACTGGTCACCCATTTCCTACGAGCAGTACTTC
>.|TRBV28|TRBJ1-4|.
CASSLRQGREKLFF
TGTGCCAGCAGTTTACGGCAGGGTAGAGAAAAACTGTTTTTT
>.|TRBV4-1|TRBJ1-3|.
CASSQDLYTIYF
TGCGCCAGCAGCCAAGACCTGTACACCATATATTTT
>.|TRBV7-2|TRBJ1-4|TRBD1
CASSSDRASNEKLFF
TGTGCCAGCAGCTCAGACAGGGCGTCTAATGAAAAACTGTTTTTT
>few|TRBV5-1|TRBJ1-1|TRBD1
CASSGTGGTEAFF
TGCGCCAGCAGCGGAACAGGGGGGACTGAAGCCTTCTTT
>.|TRBV9|TRBJ1-6|TRBD1
CASSQGQGSGPLHF
TGTGCCAGCAGCCAGGGACAGGGAAGTGGACCCCTCCACTTT
>once|TRBV7-2|TRBJ1-2|.
CASSLDVNYGYTF
TGTGCCAGCAGCTTGGACGTTAACTATGGCTACACCTTC
>.|TRBV11-2|TRBJ2-1|.
CASSLVRQTNEQFF
TGTGCCAGCAGCTTAGTTCGTCAGACCAATGAGCAGTTCTTC
>.|TRBV11-2|TRBJ2-7|.
CASSAEGPEQYF
TGTGCCAGCAGCGCAGAGGGGCCCGAGCAGTACTTC
>.|TRBV19|TRBJ2-1|TRBD1
CASSARDRGYYNEQFF
TGTGCCAGTAGTGCTAGAGACAGGGGGTACTACAATGAGCAGTTCTTC